One and the same sample provided the 28 T cell receptor beta chains below, sequenced in a study of shared clonotypes between healthy human individuals. The method was immunoSEQ multiplex PCR; TCRdb's version includes in-frame clones alone and lacks a portion of them. Counted here are more than 1,200,000 clones, approximately 98.5% occurring once; the ten biggest clones make up 0.3% to 0.45%. The specimen was naive CD4+ T cells sorted from blood. Documented subset: CD45RA+ positively selected. These receptors were taken from a man younger than 45 in good health.

The genes are TRBV27 and TRBJ2-2, with 9 bases matching TRBD1. V shed 5 bases and J 4 bases; nucleotides not matched to a gene: 8. The CDR3 contains 16 residues. The germline CDR1 and CDR2 sequences are MNHEY and SMNVEV (reference sequence). CDR3 amino acids: CASSPRGTGTTGELFF. CDR3 DNA sequence: TGTGCCAGCAGTCCGCGGGGGACAGGGACCACCGGGGAGCTGTTTTTT.

The sample holds one count of this clone. V and J are TRBV19 and TRBJ2-1, with a possible D match to TRBD1 (5 bases). Trimming cost V 7 bases and J 12 bases, with 22 bases left between them. The CDR3 length is 14 residues. Germline V gene sequence: CDR1 LNHDA, CDR2 SQIVND (reference sequence). The CDR3 here is CASTQYRGQIRQFF. In nucleotides, the CDR3 is TGTGCCAGTACCCAGTATAGGGGCCAGATCCGGCAGTTCTTC.

The rearrangement uses TRBV29-1 and TRBJ1-4, with 7 bases that match TRBD1. J was trimmed by 0 bases and V by 5 bases; bases with no gene match: 6. Germline assignment: CDR1 SQVTM and CDR2 ANQGSEA. There are 15 residues in the CDR3. This CDR3 is CSVQGVEATNEKLFF. CDR3 in DNA: TGCAGCGTTCAGGGGGTTGAGGCAACTAATGAAAAACTGTTTTTT.

The chain uses TRBV2 and TRBJ2-3; 8 bases line up with TRBD2. Germline V CDR1 and CDR2: SNHLY, FYNNEI. This CDR3 spans 14 amino acids. The V gene end was trimmed by 7 bases and the J gene end by 3 bases; junction bases not matched to a gene: 6. The CDR3: CASIAGGGTDTQYF. Written as DNA, the CDR3 is TGTGCCAGCATTGCGGGAGGCGGTACAGATACGCAGTATTTT.

This chain connects TRBV2 to TRBJ2-7; D remains unclear. This CDR3 contains 12 residues. Germline V CDR1 and CDR2: SNHLY, FYNNEI. The V gene lost 0 bases and the J gene lost 4 bases, with 4 bases spanning the gap. CDR3 nucleotides: TGTGCCAGCAGTGAAGCGCTGTACGAGCAGTACTTC. Its protein is CASSEALYEQYF.

CDR3 loop: CASSTSPNWVSTEAFF. CDR3 coding DNA: TGTGCCAGCAGCACCAGTCCCAACTGGGTCTCCACTGAAGCTTTCTTT. V and J are TRBV9 and TRBJ1-1; D ambiguous. V was trimmed by 4 bases and J by 4 bases, leaving 20 bases between them. Germline V gene lookup returns CDR1 SGDLS and CDR2 YYNGEE. The CDR3 spans 16 residues.

The chain has TRBV6-6 and TRBJ1-5; D gene uncertain. CDR1 MNHNY and CDR2 SVGAGI come from the germline V gene (reference sequence). This CDR3 has 13 amino acids. The V end was cut by 7 bases, the J end by 1 base, with 8 bases between. CDR3 protein: CASNLVSNQPQHF. CDR3 coding DNA: TGTGCCAGCAATTTAGTAAGCAATCAGCCCCAGCATTTT.

CDR3 sequence: CASSSPAASGANVLTF. The CDR3 DNA reads as TGTGCCAGCAGTTCCCCTGCAGCCTCTGGGGCCAACGTCCTGACTTTC. The chain combines TRBV28 with TRBJ2-6; D is unresolved. Germline V gene lookup returns CDR1 MDHEN and CDR2 SYDVKM. This CDR3 spans 16 amino acids. V dropped 4 bases and J dropped 0 bases, with 10 bases sitting between them.

The V call is TRBV9, the J call TRBJ2-4, with 7 bases fitting TRBD2. There are 17 residues in the CDR3. Per the germline V gene, CDR1 is SGDLS and CDR2 is YYNGEE. V lost 3 bases and J lost 0; bases outside the gene matches: 9. CDR3 amino acids: CASSAEGGPPAKNIQYF. The CDR3 region has the DNA TGTGCCAGCAGCGCCGAGGGAGGGCCCCCAGCCAAAAACATTCAGTACTTC.

The rearrangement joins TRBV19 to TRBJ2-4; tentative D call: TRBD1 (6 bases). CDR1 and CDR2 from the germline V gene are LNHDA and SQIVND (reference sequence). V gave up 4 bases and J gave up 0 bases, with 13 bases separating them. The CDR3 is 16 amino acids. CDR3 sequence reads: CASSTHYREAKNIQYF. The DNA for the CDR3 is TGTGCCAGTAGTACACACTACAGGGAAGCCAAAAACATTCAGTACTTC.

The chain has TRBV11-3 and TRBJ2-2; the match to TRBD1 covers 9 bases. Germline loops: CDR1 SGHNT, CDR2 YENEEA. CDR3 length: 18 residues. With 2 bases clipped from V and 4 bases from J, the junction kept 11 bases outside the gene matches. The CDR3: CASSLWGAGTGFTGELFF. The CDR3 bases are TGTGCCAGCAGCTTATGGGGGGCCGGGACAGGGTTCACCGGGGAGCTGTTTTTT.

The chain combines TRBV18 with TRBJ2-3; 7 bases line up with TRBD2. The CDR3 spans 15 residues. V lost 1 base and J lost 0; bases outside the gene matches: 1. Germline V CDR1 and CDR2: KGHSH, LQKENI. CDR3 loop: CASSPQGGSTDTQYF. CDR3 coding DNA: TGTGCCAGCTCACCACAGGGAGGGAGCACAGATACGCAGTATTTT.

This rearrangement joins TRBV19 to TRBJ2-6; no clear D. The CDR3 contains 17 residues. CDR1 is LNHDA and CDR2 is SQIVND in the germline V gene (reference sequence). The ends were cut back, 5 bases at V and 3 bases at J, with 17 bases in the middle. CDR3 loop: CASSVTSFSNGANVLTF. In DNA form, the CDR3 reads TGTGCCAGTAGTGTGACAAGTTTCTCGAATGGGGCCAACGTCCTGACTTTC.

The CDR3 is CATAPSGHIAAQYF. The DNA for the CDR3 is TGTGCGACCGCCCCTAGCGGCCACATAGCTGCGCAGTATTTT. The V gene is TRBV6-1, the J gene TRBJ2-3, with 7 nucleotides matching TRBD2. The length of the CDR3 is 14 residues. Germline V gene data show CDR1 as MNHNS and CDR2 as SASEGT.

This clone appeared a single time. This chain links TRBV5-1 with TRBJ2-7; TRBD2 aligns across 15 bases. The germline gives CDR1 SGHRS, CDR2 YFSETQ. This CDR3 contains 14 residues. With V trimmed by 7 bases and J by 2 bases, 1 base remained unmatched. The CDR3 sequence: CASGLAGGPYEQYF. In DNA form, the CDR3 reads TGCGCCAGCGGACTAGCGGGAGGGCCCTACGAGCAGTACTTC.

The rearrangement uses TRBV5-1 and TRBJ1-2, with D unclear. The CDR3 is made up of 16 amino acids. Germline values: CDR1 SGHRS, CDR2 YFSETQ. V lost 2 bases to trimming and J lost 2 bases, with 16 bases between them. The CDR3, as DNA: TGCGCCAGCAGCTTTGAGCTAACACCCCAGAACTATGGCTACACCTTC. This translates into CASSFELTPQNYGYTF.

The chain uses TRBV28 and TRBJ2-7; D is unresolved. Germline V CDR1 and CDR2: MDHEN, SYDVKM. V was pared by 3 bases and J by 2 bases, with 8 bases between. The CDR3 has 13 residues. As DNA, the CDR3 is TGTGCCAGCAGTTTGGGGAAAACCTACGAGCAGTACTTC. It codes for CASSLGKTYEQYF.

This clone was observed a single time. The rearrangement joins TRBV2 to TRBJ1-5; the match to TRBD1 covers 7 bases. V lost 6 bases, J lost 0 bases, and 8 bases stayed unmatched. The CDR3 runs to 16 residues. CDR1 is SNHLY, CDR2 FYNNEI, per germline. The CDR3 DNA is TGTGCCAGCAGCGGCCGACAGGGCTATAGCAATCAGCCCCAGCATTTT. As protein: CASSGRQGYSNQPQHF.

J is TRBJ2-3 and V is TRBV7-3; possibly TRBD2 for D (6 bases). Trimming removed 5 bases at V and 5 bases at J, with 14 bases between. The CDR3 sequence is 14 residues long. Germline V gene data show CDR1 as SGHTA and CDR2 as FQGTGA. The CDR3 nucleotides read TGTGCCAGCAGCCCCGGGAGTACCGGAGATACGCAGTATTTT. Translating it yields CASSPGSTGDTQYF.

The genes are TRBV15 and TRBJ2-7, with unresolved D. Trimming cost V 0 bases and J 0 bases, with 15 bases left between them. Looked up from germline, CDR1 is LNHNV and CDR2 is YYDKDF (reference sequence). The CDR3 spans 17 residues. The CDR3 here is CATSRDFRSLSSYEQYF. The CDR3 DNA reads TGTGCCACCAGCAGAGATTTTAGAAGCTTAAGCTCCTACGAGCAGTACTTC.

This clone was observed a single time. The rearrangement links TRBV6-5 to TRBJ2-5; D is possibly TRBD1 or TRBD2 (5 bases each). The CDR3 runs to 14 residues. Trimming removed 6 bases at V and 4 bases at J, with 15 bases between. The V gene's germline CDR1 is MNHEY and CDR2 SVGAGI. This CDR3 reads CASSPLGLAETQYF. The CDR3 DNA is TGTGCCAGCAGCCCCCTGGGGCTAGCAGAGACCCAGTACTTC.

J is TRBJ2-3 and V is TRBV7-9, with unresolved D. Germline-derived CDR1 and CDR2 are SEHNR and FQNEAQ (reference sequence). The CDR3 spans 13 residues. V lost 6 bases, J lost 8 bases, and 15 bases lay in between. The DNA for the CDR3 is TGTGCCAGCAGACCTACTCCGGGCGGTACGCAGTATTTT. This encodes CASRPTPGGTQYF. Full variable domain (rest looked up from reference TRBV7-9 and TRBJ2-3): DTGVSQNPRHKITKRGQNVTFRCDPISEHNRLYWYRQTLGQGPEFLTYFQNEAQLEKSRLLSDRFSAERPKGSFSTLEIQRTEQGDSAMYLCASRPTPGGTQYFGPGTRLTVL.

V usage is TRBV9 and J usage is TRBJ1-3; D uncertain. In germline, CDR1 is SGDLS, CDR2 YYNGEE. The CDR3 is 15 residues long. Trimming left V 4 bases short and J 0 bases short, with 11 bases between. CDR3 nucleotides: TGTGCCAGCAGCCCACGACACGACTCTGGAAACACCATATATTTT. This codes for CASSPRHDSGNTIYF.

The chain joins TRBV18 to TRBJ1-4; 8 nucleotides match TRBD1. This CDR3 spans 17 amino acids. The V gene end was trimmed by 1 base and the J gene end by 5 bases; junction bases not matched to a gene: 9. The V gene's germline CDR1 is KGHSH and CDR2 LQKENI. The CDR3 bases are TGTGCCAGCTCACCACTCCCGAGGACAGGGCAGAATGAAAAACTGTTTTTT. This translates into CASSPLPRTGQNEKLFF.

CDR3 in DNA: TGCAGCGTCGAACAGGGGGTTTATGGCTACACCTTC. As protein: CSVEQGVYGYTF. V is TRBV29-1 and J is TRBJ1-2; TRBD1 agrees at 8 bases. Germline CDR1 reads SQVTM; CDR2 reads ANQGSEA. The CDR3 has 12 residues. V lost 6 bases, J lost 5 bases, and 5 bases stayed unmatched.

V usage is TRBV5-4 and J usage is TRBJ2-7, with 9 nucleotides matching TRBD2. J gave up 7 bases and V 4 bases, and 12 bases lay outside the gene matches. The CDR3 consists of 15 residues. CDR1 and CDR2 (germline): SGHNT, YYREEE (reference sequence). The CDR3: CASSPLAGSQNEQYF. The CDR3 DNA is TGTGCCAGCAGCCCGCTAGCGGGATCTCAGAATGAGCAGTACTTC.

This clone was counted a single time. The chain links TRBV7-3 to TRBJ2-2; D unresolved. The V gene's germline CDR1 is SGHTA and CDR2 FQGTGA. The CDR3 consists of 13 residues. V lost 3 bases to trimming and J lost 4 bases, with 6 bases between them. The CDR3 coding sequence is TGTGCCAGCAGCTTGGGGTCCACCGGGGAGCTGTTTTTT. Translated, it gives CASSLGSTGELFF.

This chain connects TRBV9 to TRBJ1-2, with TRBD1 identical over 8 bases. V gave up 3 bases and J gave up 4 bases; unmatched junction bases: 8. Germline V gene data show CDR1 as SGDLS and CDR2 as YYNGEE. The CDR3 consists of 15 residues. The CDR3 region has the DNA TGTGCCAGCAGCGAGGCCGGGACAGGTGGCTATGGCTACACCTTC. It translates to CASSEAGTGGYGYTF.